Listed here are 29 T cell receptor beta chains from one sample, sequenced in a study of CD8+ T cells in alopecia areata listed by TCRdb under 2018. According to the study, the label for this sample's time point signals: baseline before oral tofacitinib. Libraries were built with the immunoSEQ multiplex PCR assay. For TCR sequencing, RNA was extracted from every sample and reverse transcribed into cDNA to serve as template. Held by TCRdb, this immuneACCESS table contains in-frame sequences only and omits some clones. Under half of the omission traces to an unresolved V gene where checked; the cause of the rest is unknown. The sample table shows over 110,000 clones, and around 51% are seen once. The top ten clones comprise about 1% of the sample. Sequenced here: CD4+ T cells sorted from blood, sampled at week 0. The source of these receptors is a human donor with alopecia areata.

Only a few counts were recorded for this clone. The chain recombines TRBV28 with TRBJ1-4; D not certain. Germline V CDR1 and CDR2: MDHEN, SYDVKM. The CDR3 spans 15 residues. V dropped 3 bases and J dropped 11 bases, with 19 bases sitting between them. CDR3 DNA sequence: TGTGCCAGCAGTTTCCCGAGGACCGGGAAGGAGAAACTGTTTTTT. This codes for CASSFPRTGKEKLFF.

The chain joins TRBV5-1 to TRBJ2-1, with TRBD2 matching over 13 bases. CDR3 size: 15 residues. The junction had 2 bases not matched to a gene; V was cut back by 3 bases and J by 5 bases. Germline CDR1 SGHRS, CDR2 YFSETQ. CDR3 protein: CASSSGTSGNNEQFF. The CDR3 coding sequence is TGCGCCAGCAGCTCAGGGACTAGCGGGAACAATGAGCAGTTCTTC. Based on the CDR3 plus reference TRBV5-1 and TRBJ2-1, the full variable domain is KAGVTQTPRYLIKTRGQQVTLSCSPISGHRSVSWYQQTPGQGLQFLFEYFSETQRNKGNFPGRFSGRQFSNSRSEMNVSTLELGDSALYLCASSSGTSGNNEQFFGPGTRLTVL.

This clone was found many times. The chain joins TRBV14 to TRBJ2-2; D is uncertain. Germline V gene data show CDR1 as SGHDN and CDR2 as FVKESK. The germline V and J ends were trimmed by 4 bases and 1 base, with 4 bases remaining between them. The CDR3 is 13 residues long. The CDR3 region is CASSPLNTGELFF. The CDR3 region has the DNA TGTGCCAGCAGCCCGCTGAACACCGGGGAGCTGTTTTTT.

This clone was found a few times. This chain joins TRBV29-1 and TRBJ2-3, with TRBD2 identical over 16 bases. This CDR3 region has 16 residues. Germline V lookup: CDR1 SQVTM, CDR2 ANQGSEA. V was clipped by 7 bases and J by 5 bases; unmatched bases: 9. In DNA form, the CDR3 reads TGCAGCGGGACGGGACTAGCGGGAGGGCCAGGAGATACGCAGTATTTT. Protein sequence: CSGTGLAGGPGDTQYF.

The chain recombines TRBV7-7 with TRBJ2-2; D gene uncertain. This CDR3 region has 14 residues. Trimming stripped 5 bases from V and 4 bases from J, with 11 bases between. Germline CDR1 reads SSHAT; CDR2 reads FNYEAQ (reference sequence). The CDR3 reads CASSAEIGTGELFF. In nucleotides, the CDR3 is TGTGCCAGCAGCGCCGAGATCGGCACCGGGGAGCTGTTTTTT.

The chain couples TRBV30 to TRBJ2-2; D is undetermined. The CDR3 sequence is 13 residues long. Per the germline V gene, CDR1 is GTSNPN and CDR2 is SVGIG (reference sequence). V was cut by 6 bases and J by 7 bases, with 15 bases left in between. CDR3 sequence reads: CACASLRFGELFF. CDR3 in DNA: TGTGCCTGCGCCAGTTTGAGGTTCGGGGAGCTGTTTTTT.

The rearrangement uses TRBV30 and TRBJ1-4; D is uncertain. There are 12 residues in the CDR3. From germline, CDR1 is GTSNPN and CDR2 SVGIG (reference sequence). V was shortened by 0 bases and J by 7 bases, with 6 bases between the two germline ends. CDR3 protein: CAWSVSREKLFF. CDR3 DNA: TGTGCCTGGAGTGTAAGCCGTGAAAAACTGTTTTTT.

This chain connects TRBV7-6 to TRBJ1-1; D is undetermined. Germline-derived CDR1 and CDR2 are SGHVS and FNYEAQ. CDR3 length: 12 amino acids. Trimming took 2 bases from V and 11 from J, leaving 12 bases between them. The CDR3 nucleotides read TGTGCCAGCAGCTTAATGGGTATGGGCGCTTTCTTT. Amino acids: CASSLMGMGAFF.

CDR3 amino acids: CSVEDLRGVNEKLFF. Here the CDR3 DNA reads TGCAGCGTTGAAGATCTCCGAGGGGTTAATGAAAAACTGTTTTTT. This chain joins TRBV29-1 and TRBJ1-4, with D possibly TRBD1 on 5 matching bases. Deletions cut 0 bases from V and 4 bases from J, with 12 bases between. The CDR3 loop spans 15 amino acids. Germline V lookup: CDR1 SQVTM, CDR2 ANQGSEA.

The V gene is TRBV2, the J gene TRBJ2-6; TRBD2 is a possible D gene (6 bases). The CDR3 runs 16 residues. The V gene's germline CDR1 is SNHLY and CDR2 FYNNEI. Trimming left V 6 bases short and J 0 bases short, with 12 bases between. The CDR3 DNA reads TGTGCCAGCAGCCGGGACTTAAGCTCTGGGGCCAACGTCCTGACTTTC. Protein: CASSRDLSSGANVLTF.

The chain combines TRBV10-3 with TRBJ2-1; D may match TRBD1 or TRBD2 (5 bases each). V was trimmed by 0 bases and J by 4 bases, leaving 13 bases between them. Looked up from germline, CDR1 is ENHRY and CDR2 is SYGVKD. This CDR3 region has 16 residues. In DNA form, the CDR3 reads TGTGCCATCAGTGAGTCCTTTAGCGAGGGGTACAATGAGCAGTTCTTC. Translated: CAISESFSEGYNEQFF.

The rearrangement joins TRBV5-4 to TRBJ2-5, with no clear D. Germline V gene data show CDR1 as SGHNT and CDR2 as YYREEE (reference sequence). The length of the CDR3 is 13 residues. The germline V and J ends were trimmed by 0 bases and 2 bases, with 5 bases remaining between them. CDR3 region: CASSLGMQETQYF. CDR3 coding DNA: TGTGCCAGCAGCTTGGGGATGCAAGAGACCCAGTACTTC.

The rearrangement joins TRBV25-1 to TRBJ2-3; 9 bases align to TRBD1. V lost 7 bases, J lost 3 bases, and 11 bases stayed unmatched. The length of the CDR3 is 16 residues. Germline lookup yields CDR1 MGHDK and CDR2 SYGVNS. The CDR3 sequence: CASTPRGTGKTDTQYF. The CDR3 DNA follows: TGTGCCAGCACACCCCGAGGGACAGGGAAGACAGATACGCAGTATTTT.

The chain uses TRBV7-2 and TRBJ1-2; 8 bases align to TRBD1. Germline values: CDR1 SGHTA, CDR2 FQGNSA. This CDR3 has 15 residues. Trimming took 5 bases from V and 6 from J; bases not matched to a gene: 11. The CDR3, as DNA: TGTGCCAGCAGCCTACGGACAGGGAGGAAGGATGGCTACACCTTC. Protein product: CASSLRTGRKDGYTF. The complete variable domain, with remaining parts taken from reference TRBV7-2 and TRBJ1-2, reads GAGVSQSPSNKVTEKGKDVELRCDPISGHTALYWYRQSLGQGLEFLIYFQGNSAPDKSGLPSDRFSAERTGGSVSTLTIQRTQQEDSAVYLCASSLRTGRKDGYTFGSGTRLTVV.

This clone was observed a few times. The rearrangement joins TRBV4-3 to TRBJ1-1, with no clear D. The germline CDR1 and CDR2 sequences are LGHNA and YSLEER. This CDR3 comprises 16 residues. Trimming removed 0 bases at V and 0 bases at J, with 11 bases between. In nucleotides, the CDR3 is TGCGCCAGCAGCCAAGATGATCCAGCTATGAACACTGAAGCTTTCTTT. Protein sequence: CASSQDDPAMNTEAFF.

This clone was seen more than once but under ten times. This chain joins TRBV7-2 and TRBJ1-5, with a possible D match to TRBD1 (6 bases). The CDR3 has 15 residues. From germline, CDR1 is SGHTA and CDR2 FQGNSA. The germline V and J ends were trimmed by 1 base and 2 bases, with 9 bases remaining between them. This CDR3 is CASSLEQGGNQPQHF. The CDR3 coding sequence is TGTGCCAGCAGCTTAGAACAGGGCGGCAATCAGCCCCAGCATTTT.

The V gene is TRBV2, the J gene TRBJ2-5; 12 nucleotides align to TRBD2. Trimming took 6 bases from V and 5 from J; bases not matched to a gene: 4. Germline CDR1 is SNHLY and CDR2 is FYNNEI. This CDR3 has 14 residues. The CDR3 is CASSGLAGHETQYF. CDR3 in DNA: TGTGCCAGCAGCGGACTAGCGGGACACGAGACCCAGTACTTC.

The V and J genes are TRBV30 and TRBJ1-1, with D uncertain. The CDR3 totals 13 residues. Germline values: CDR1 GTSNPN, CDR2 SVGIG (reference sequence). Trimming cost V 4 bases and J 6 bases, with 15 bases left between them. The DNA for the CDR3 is TGTGCCTGGACCGCCCAGGTCGGCGCTGAAGCTTTCTTT. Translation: CAWTAQVGAEAFF.

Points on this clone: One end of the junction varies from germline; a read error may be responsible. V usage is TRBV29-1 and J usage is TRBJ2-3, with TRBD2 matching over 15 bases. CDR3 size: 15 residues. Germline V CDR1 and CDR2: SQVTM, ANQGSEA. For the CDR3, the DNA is TGCAGCGTTGGTGGGACTAGCGGGAGGAGCGATACGAAGTATTTT. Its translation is CSVGGTSGRSDTKYF.

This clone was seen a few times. The DNA of the CDR3 is TGTGCCAGCAGCGGACAGGGCTACGAGCAGTACTTC. It yields the protein CASSGQGYEQYF. This chain connects TRBV6-1 to TRBJ2-7, with 8 bases matching TRBD1. This CDR3 has 12 residues. CDR1 MNHNS and CDR2 SASEGT come from the germline V gene. V lost 6 bases and J lost 3; bases outside the gene matches: 1.

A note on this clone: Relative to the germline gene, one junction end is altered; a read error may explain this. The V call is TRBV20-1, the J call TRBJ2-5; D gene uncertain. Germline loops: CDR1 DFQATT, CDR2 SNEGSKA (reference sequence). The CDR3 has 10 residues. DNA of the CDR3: TGCAGTGCTAGAGATGCCCGAATCCACTTC. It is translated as CSARDARIHF.

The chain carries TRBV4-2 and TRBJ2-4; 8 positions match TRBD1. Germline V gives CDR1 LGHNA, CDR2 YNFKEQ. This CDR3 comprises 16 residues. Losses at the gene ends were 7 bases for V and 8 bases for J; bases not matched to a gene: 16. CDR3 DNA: TGTGCCAGCACCCCAAGAGCATCAGGGGGCGTTGACATTCAGTACTTC. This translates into CASTPRASGGVDIQYF.

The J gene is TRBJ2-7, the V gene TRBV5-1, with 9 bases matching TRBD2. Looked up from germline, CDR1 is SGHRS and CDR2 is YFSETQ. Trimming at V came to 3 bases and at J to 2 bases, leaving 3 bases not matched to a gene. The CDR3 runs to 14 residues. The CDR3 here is CASSWASGAYEQYF. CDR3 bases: TGCGCCAGCAGCTGGGCTAGCGGGGCCTACGAGCAGTACTTC.

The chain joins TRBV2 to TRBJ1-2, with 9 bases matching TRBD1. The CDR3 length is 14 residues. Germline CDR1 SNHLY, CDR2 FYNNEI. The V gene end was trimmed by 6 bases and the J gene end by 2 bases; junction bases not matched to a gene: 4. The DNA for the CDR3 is TGTGCCAGCAGCGGACAGGGGCCGAACTATGGCTACACCTTC. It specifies CASSGQGPNYGYTF. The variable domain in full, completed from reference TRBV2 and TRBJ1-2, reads EPEVTQTPSHQVTQMGQEVILRCVPISNHLYFYWYRQILGQKVEFLVSFYNNEISEKSEIFDDQFSVERPDGSNFTLKIRSTKLEDSAMYFCASSGQGPNYGYTFGSGTRLTVV.

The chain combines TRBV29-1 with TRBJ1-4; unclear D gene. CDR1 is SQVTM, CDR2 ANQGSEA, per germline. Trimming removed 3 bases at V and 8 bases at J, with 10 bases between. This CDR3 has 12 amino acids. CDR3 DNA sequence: TGCAGCGTTGAGGCCAAAGGGGAAAAACTGTTTTTT. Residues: CSVEAKGEKLFF.

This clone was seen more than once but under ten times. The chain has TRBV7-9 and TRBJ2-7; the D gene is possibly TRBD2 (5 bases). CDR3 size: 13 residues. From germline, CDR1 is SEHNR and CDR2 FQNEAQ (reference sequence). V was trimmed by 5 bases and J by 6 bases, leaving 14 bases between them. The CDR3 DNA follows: TGTGCCAGCAGCCGACTGGAGGCGGGCGAGCAGTACTTC. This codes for CASSRLEAGEQYF.

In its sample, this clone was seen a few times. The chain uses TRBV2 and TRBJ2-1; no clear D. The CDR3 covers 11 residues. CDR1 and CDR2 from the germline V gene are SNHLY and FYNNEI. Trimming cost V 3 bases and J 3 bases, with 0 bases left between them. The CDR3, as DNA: TGTGCCAGCAGTGACTACAATGAGCAGTTCTTC. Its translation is CASSDYNEQFF.

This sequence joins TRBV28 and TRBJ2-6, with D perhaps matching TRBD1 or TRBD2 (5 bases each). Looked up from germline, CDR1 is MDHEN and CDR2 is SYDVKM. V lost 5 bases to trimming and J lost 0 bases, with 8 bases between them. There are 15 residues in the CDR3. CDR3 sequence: CASSGTYSGANVLTF. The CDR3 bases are TGTGCCAGCAGTGGGACCTACTCTGGGGCCAACGTCCTGACTTTC.

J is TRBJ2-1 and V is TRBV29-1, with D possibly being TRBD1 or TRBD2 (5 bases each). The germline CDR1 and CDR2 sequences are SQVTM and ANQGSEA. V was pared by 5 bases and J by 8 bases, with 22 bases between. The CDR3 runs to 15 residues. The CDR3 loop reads CSVSPDQRGGDEQFF. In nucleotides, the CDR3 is TGCAGCGTTTCACCTGACCAGAGGGGTGGCGATGAGCAGTTCTTC.